A single sample gave rise to the 27 T cell receptor beta chains below, sequenced in a study of long-term antiretroviral therapy in people with HIV. The libraries were made with immunoSEQ v3.0 at survey level. Profiled with immunoSEQ multiplex PCR; TCRdb holds only in-frame clones, not every one. The sample yields 20,000 to 30,000 clones, approximately 90% seen once. Here the sequenced sample was unsorted PBMCs, taken 2.6 to 2.8 years after starting antiretroviral therapy. All receptors derive from a man in his forties or fifties with HIV.

This clone was counted a single time. The rearrangement joins TRBV18 to TRBJ1-4; tentatively, D is TRBD1 (5 bases). The germline V and J ends were trimmed by 3 bases and 5 bases, with 10 bases remaining between them. The CDR3 extends over 14 amino acids. Germline CDR1 and CDR2: KGHSH and LQKENI. In DNA form, the CDR3 reads TGTGCCAGCTCACCGGGACGGAAGAATGAAAAACTGTTTTTT. Residues: CASSPGRKNEKLFF.

The V call is TRBV29-1, the J call TRBJ1-2; TRBD1 matches at 11 bases. V shed 5 bases and J 4 bases; nucleotides not matched to a gene: 9. CDR3 size: 15 residues. In germline, CDR1 is SQVTM, CDR2 ANQGSEA. The CDR3 reads CSVPRTGGESYGYTF. CDR3 nucleotide sequence: TGCAGCGTTCCGCGGACAGGGGGCGAATCCTATGGCTACACCTTC.

The V call is TRBV30, the J call TRBJ1-3; D remains unclear. There are 13 residues in the CDR3. Germline V lookup: CDR1 GTSNPN, CDR2 SVGIG (reference sequence). Trimming cost V 5 bases and J 0 bases, with 8 bases left between them. CDR3 nucleotides: TGTGCCTGGGGTCAGGACTCTGGAAACACCATATATTTT. Translating gives CAWGQDSGNTIYF.

This clone has a single count. The CDR3 nucleotides read TGTGCCAGCAGCTTAGATAACGGGGGGGCCTCGGATAACGAGCAGTACTTC. It translates to CASSLDNGGASDNEQYF. This rearrangement joins TRBV7-3 to TRBJ2-7; TRBD2 matches at 8 bases. The CDR3 contains 17 residues. CDR1 SGHTA and CDR2 FQGTGA come from the germline V gene. Trimming at V came to 2 bases and at J to 5 bases, leaving 14 bases not matched to a gene.

The CDR3 region is CASSFSGRETEAFF. CDR3 nucleotides: TGTGCCAGCAGTTTTTCAGGGAGGGAAACTGAAGCTTTCTTT. The chain carries TRBV28 and TRBJ1-1; D is perhaps TRBD1 (5 bases). Trimming shortened V by 3 bases and J by 5 bases, and 13 bases separated the two germline ends. This CDR3 spans 14 amino acids. Germline-derived CDR1 and CDR2 are MDHEN and SYDVKM.

The chain couples TRBV19 to TRBJ1-2; 7 bases are shared with TRBD1. V lost 2 bases, J lost 4 bases, and 7 bases stayed unmatched. CDR1 is LNHDA, CDR2 SQIVND, per germline (reference sequence). The CDR3 has 15 amino acids. Here the CDR3 reads CASSISVGQPYGYTF. The CDR3, as DNA: TGTGCCAGTAGTATATCCGTGGGACAGCCCTATGGCTACACCTTC.

The J gene is TRBJ2-7, the V gene TRBV9, with 7 bases identical to TRBD1. The V gene's germline CDR1 is SGDLS and CDR2 YYNGEE. The CDR3 length is 14 residues. V gave up 3 bases and J gave up 3 bases; unmatched junction bases: 6. The CDR3 nucleotides are TGTGCCAGCAGCGAACGGGACAGCTACTACGAGCAGTACTTC. It translates to CASSERDSYYEQYF.

V and J are TRBV9 and TRBJ2-3, with TRBD1 as a possible D gene (6 bases). V was cut by 4 bases and J by 2 bases, with 11 bases left in between. The CDR3 is 14 residues long. Germline-derived CDR1 and CDR2 are SGDLS and YYNGEE. The CDR3 DNA is TGTGCCAGCAGCAATTCGGGACACACAGATACGCAGTATTTT. Its translation is CASSNSGHTDTQYF.

The table lists this clone with a few counts. The V gene is TRBV6-1, the J gene TRBJ2-6; TRBD1 is a possible D gene (6 bases). Germline V gene lookup returns CDR1 MNHNS and CDR2 SASEGT. This CDR3 contains 18 residues. V lost 0 bases and J lost 1, with 13 bases in between. In DNA, the CDR3 is TGTGCCAGCAGTGAAGCGGTCAGGGGATCTTCTGGGGCCAACGTCCTGACTTTC. Amino acid sequence: CASSEAVRGSSGANVLTF.

This chain connects TRBV30 to TRBJ2-5; 11 bases agree with TRBD2. The CDR3 runs to 17 residues. The trim removed 2 bases at V and 5 bases at J, leaving 13 bases unmatched. Germline V gene sequence: CDR1 GTSNPN, CDR2 SVGIG (reference sequence). The CDR3 sequence: CAWSQELAGGRSETQYF. In DNA, the CDR3 is TGTGCCTGGAGTCAAGAGCTAGCGGGAGGTAGATCGGAGACCCAGTACTTC.

This clone was counted a few times. The chain combines TRBV4-1 with TRBJ1-6; D remains ambiguous. The V end lost 1 base, the J end lost 0 bases, and 10 bases lay between the germline ends. This CDR3 is built from 17 residues. CDR1 and CDR2 from the germline V gene are MGHRA and YSYEKL. In nucleotides, the CDR3 is TGCGCCAGCAGCCAAGTGGACTTGGTCTCCTATAATTCACCCCTCCACTTT. It codes for CASSQVDLVSYNSPLHF.

The chain recombines TRBV6-5 with TRBJ2-3, with D perhaps TRBD2 (7 bases). CDR3 length equals 13 residues. Trimming shortened V by 7 bases and J by 5 bases, and 13 bases separated the two germline ends. Germline-derived CDR1 and CDR2 are MNHEY and SVGAGI. CDR3 in amino acids: CASIGGRGDTQYF. Written as DNA, the CDR3 is TGTGCCAGCATAGGGGGGAGGGGAGATACGCAGTATTTT.

To note about this clone: Additional DNA sequences in this sample encode the identical CDR3. V is TRBV7-2 and J is TRBJ2-7; D is ambiguous. The CDR3 totals 13 residues. V gave up 1 base and J gave up 3 bases, with 7 bases separating them. Germline V gene lookup returns CDR1 SGHTA and CDR2 FQGNSA. The CDR3 region is CASSLGRDYEQYF. In nucleotides, the CDR3 is TGTGCCAGCAGCTTAGGTCGCGACTACGAGCAGTACTTC.

In its sample, this clone was seen once. The CDR3 DNA is TGTGCCACCACGGGGGACGGCACAGATACGCAGTATTTT. This encodes CATTGDGTDTQYF. J is TRBJ2-3 and V is TRBV28; D might be TRBD2 (6 bases). CDR3 length: 13 residues. Germline V lookup: CDR1 MDHEN, CDR2 SYDVKM. Trimming pared 10 bases from V and 1 base from J, leaving 12 bases between.

This clone has more than one count but fewer than ten. This rearrangement joins TRBV6-6 to TRBJ1-1; D is possibly TRBD1 (6 bases). The germline V and J ends were trimmed by 6 bases and 2 bases, with 13 bases remaining between them. This CDR3 comprises 14 residues. The germline CDR1 and CDR2 sequences are MNHNY and SVGAGI (reference sequence). The CDR3 loop is CASSPTGANTEAFF. CDR3 bases: TGTGCCAGCAGCCCGACAGGAGCAAACACTGAAGCTTTCTTT.

This clone showed up just a few times. The V and J genes are TRBV29-1 and TRBJ1-2, with 12 bases fitting TRBD1. The germline V gene has CDR1 SQVTM and CDR2 ANQGSEA. The CDR3 has 13 amino acids. J lost 7 bases, V lost 6 bases, and 6 bases had no gene match. For the CDR3, the DNA is TGCAGCGTCGCCGGGACAGGGGGCTTTGGCTACACCTTC. Translation gives CSVAGTGGFGYTF. The entire variable domain, with the rest obtained from reference TRBV29-1 and TRBJ1-2, is as follows: SAVISQKPSRDICQRGTSLTIQCQVDSQVTMMFWYRQQPGQSLTLIATANQGSEATYESGFVIDKFPISRPNLTFSTLTVSNMSPEDSSIYLCSVAGTGGFGYTFGSGTRLTVV.

This clone was detected once. V and J are TRBV27 and TRBJ2-2, with a weak D call TRBD2 (5 bases). Germline values: CDR1 MNHEY, CDR2 SMNVEV (reference sequence). This CDR3 spans 14 amino acids. The V and J ends lost 6 bases and 5 bases respectively, with 13 bases between them. CDR3 nucleotides: TGTGCCAGCAGCGACGCGGGCGGGACCGGGGAGCTGTTTTTT. Residues: CASSDAGGTGELFF.

This clone was detected only a few times. The rearrangement uses TRBV7-2 and TRBJ2-7, with 7 bases lining up with TRBD1. The CDR3 has 17 residues. The J segment lost 0 bases and the V segment lost 2 bases, leaving 10 bases of the junction unmatched. CDR1 and CDR2 from the germline V gene are SGHTA and FQGNSA. CDR3 in amino acids: CASSLPRQGPPSYEQYF. CDR3 sequence (DNA): TGTGCCAGCAGCTTACCGAGACAGGGACCACCCTCCTACGAGCAGTACTTC.

The chain is built from TRBV6-5 and TRBJ2-2, with 7 bases identical to TRBD2. This CDR3 comprises 12 residues. Germline V gene data show CDR1 as MNHEY and CDR2 as SVGAGI. V was clipped by 8 bases and J by 5 bases; unmatched bases: 2. CDR3 coding DNA: TGTGCCAGCGGGAGGGGAACCGGGGAGCTGTTTTTT. Residues: CASGRGTGELFF.

V usage is TRBV5-1 and J usage is TRBJ2-7, with TRBD1 matching over 8 bases. CDR1 and CDR2 from the germline V gene are SGHRS and YFSETQ. The J segment lost 7 bases and the V segment lost 0 bases, leaving 6 bases of the junction unmatched. The CDR3 spans 14 residues. CDR3: CASSLGTGYVEQYF. In DNA, the CDR3 is TGCGCCAGCAGCTTGGGGACAGGGTATGTTGAGCAGTACTTC. The full variable domain, in which reference TRBV5-1 and TRBJ2-7 provide the parts outside the CDR3, is KAGVTQTPRYLIKTRGQQVTLSCSPISGHRSVSWYQQTPGQGLQFLFEYFSETQRNKGNFPGRFSGRQFSNSRSEMNVSTLELGDSALYLCASSLGTGYVEQYFGPGTRLTVT.

J is TRBJ1-2 and V is TRBV6-6, with 10 bases that match TRBD1. The germline V gene encodes CDR1 MNHNY and CDR2 SVGAGI (reference sequence). CDR3 length equals 13 residues. V shed 8 bases, J shed 6 bases, and the junction held 6 bases outside the gene matches. CDR3 sequence: CASRPGTGDGYTF. The CDR3 DNA reads as TGTGCCAGCCGCCCCGGGACAGGGGATGGCTACACCTTC.

This chain connects TRBV28 to TRBJ2-5; 9 positions agree with TRBD2. The junction had 7 bases not matched to a gene; V was cut back by 6 bases and J by 5 bases. Germline-derived CDR1 and CDR2 are MDHEN and SYDVKM. CDR3 length: 14 amino acids. CDR3 amino acids: CASRLSGRRETQYF. The CDR3 nucleotides read TGTGCCAGCAGGTTAAGCGGGAGGAGGGAGACCCAGTACTTC.

This chain connects TRBV30 to TRBJ2-7; 9 nucleotides line up with TRBD1. The trim removed 0 bases at V and 2 bases at J, leaving 8 bases unmatched. The CDR3 length is 16 residues. CDR1 and CDR2 from the germline V gene are GTSNPN and SVGIG (reference sequence). The CDR3 nucleotides are TGTGCCTGGAGTGTAGTTTTGGACAGGGGAGCCTACGAGCAGTACTTC. Its protein is CAWSVVLDRGAYEQYF.

This rearrangement joins TRBV30 to TRBJ2-3; TRBD2 matches 9 bases. The CDR3 length is 15 residues. V dropped 3 bases and J dropped 6; count of bases not matched to a gene: 10. Germline V CDR1 and CDR2: GTSNPN, SVGIG (reference sequence). The CDR3 DNA follows: TGTGCCTGGAGATCTAGCGGGATCTCCACCGATACGCAGTATTTT. As protein: CAWRSSGISTDTQYF.

The gene calls are TRBV6-6 and TRBJ2-1; TRBD2 matches at 9 bases. The J segment lost 5 bases and the V segment lost 8 bases, leaving 7 bases of the junction unmatched. CDR1 is MNHNY, CDR2 SVGAGI, per germline (reference sequence). The CDR3 is 14 amino acids. CDR3 coding DNA: TGTGCCAGCTGGGGGCGGGAGGGCGACAATGAGCAGTTCTTC. Protein sequence: CASWGREGDNEQFF.

The sample holds a few counts of this clone. The genes are TRBV27 and TRBJ1-2; D possibly corresponds to TRBD1 (5 bases). V was shortened by 11 bases and J by 3 bases, with 13 bases between the two germline ends. Germline loops: CDR1 MNHEY, CDR2 SMNVEV (reference sequence). CDR3 length: 12 residues. CDR3 bases: TGTGCCTCGAGGGACGGTTACTATGGCTACACCTTC. Translating it yields CASRDGYYGYTF.

This sequence joins TRBV7-3 and TRBJ1-1; D is possibly TRBD1 (6 bases). This CDR3 contains 15 residues. V was trimmed by 5 bases and J by 9 bases, leaving 22 bases between them. The germline gives CDR1 SGHTA, CDR2 FQGTGA. CDR3 protein: CASSPDPTQGYKAFF. The CDR3 nucleotides read TGTGCCAGCAGCCCCGATCCGACTCAGGGGTACAAAGCTTTCTTT.